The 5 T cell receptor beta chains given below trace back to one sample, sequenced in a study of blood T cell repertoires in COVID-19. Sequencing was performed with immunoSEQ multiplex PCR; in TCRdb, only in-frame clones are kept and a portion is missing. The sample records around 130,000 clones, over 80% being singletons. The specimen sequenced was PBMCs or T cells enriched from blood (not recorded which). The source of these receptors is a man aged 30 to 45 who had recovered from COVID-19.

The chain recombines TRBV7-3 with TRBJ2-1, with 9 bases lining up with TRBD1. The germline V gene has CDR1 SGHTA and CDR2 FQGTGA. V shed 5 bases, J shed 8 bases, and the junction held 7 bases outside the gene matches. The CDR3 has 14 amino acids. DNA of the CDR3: TGTGCCAGCAGCCCCGGGACAGGGAGAGATGAGCAGTTCTTC. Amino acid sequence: CASSPGTGRDEQFF.

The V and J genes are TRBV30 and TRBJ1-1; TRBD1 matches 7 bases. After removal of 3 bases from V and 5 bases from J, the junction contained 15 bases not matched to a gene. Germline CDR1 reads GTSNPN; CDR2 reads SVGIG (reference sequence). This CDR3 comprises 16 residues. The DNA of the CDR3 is TGTGCCTGGAGCCCGCCCCAAGACAGGGAAGTGACTGAAGCTTTCTTT. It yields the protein CAWSPPQDREVTEAFF.

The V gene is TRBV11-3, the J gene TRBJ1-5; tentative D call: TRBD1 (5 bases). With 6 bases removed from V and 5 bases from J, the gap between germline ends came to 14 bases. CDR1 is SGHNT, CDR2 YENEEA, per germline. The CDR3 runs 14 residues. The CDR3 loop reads CASRGGAADQPQHF. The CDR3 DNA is TGTGCCAGCAGGGGAGGGGCAGCCGATCAGCCCCAGCATTTT.

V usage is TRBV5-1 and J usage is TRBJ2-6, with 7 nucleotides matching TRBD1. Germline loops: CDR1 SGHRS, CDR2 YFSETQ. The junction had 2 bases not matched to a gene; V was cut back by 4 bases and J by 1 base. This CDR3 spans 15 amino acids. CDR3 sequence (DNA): TGCGCCAGCAGCCCGGGACAGTCTGGGGCCAACGTCCTGACTTTC. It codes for CASSPGQSGANVLTF.

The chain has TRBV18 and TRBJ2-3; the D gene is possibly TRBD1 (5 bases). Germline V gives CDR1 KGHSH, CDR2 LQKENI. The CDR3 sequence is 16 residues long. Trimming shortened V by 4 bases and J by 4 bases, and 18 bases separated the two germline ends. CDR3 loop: CASSRPTFWGADTQYF. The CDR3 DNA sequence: TGTGCCAGCTCACGCCCCACATTTTGGGGCGCAGATACGCAGTATTTT.